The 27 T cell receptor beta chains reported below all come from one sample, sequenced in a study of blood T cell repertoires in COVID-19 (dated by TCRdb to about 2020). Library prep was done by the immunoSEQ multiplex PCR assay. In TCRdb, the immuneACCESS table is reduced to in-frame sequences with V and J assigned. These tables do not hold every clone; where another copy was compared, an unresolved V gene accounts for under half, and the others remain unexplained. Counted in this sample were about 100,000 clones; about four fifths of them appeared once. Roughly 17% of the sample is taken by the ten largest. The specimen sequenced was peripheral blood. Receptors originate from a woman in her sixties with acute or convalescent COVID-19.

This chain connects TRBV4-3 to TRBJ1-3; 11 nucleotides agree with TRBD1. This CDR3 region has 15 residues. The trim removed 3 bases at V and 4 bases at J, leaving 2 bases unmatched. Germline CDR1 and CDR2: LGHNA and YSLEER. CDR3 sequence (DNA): TGCGCCAGCAGCCAGGGACAGGGGGAGGGAAACACCATATATTTT. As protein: CASSQGQGEGNTIYF.

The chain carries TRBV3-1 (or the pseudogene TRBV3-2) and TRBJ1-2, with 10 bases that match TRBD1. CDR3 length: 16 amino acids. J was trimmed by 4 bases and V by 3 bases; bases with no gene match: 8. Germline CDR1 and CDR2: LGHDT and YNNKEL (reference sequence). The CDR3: CASSQRTGTGAYGYTF. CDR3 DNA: TGTGCCAGCAGCCAGAGGACCGGGACAGGGGCCTATGGCTACACCTTC.

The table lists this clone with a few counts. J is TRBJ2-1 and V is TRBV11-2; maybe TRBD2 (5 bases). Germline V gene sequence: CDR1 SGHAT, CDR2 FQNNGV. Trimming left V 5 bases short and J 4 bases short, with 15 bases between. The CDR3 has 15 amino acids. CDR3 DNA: TGTGCCAGCAGCCGGGGTGGGCAGCAATACAATGAGCAGTTCTTC. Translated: CASSRGGQQYNEQFF.

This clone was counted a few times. DNA for the CDR3: TGTGCCAGCAGCGTAGGGGGACAGAACTATGGCTACACCTTC. Translating gives CASSVGGQNYGYTF. This rearrangement joins TRBV9 to TRBJ1-2; the match to TRBD1 covers 7 bases. V lost 0 bases, J lost 2 bases, and 1 base stayed unmatched. The CDR3 is 14 amino acids. Germline values: CDR1 SGDLS, CDR2 YYNGEE.

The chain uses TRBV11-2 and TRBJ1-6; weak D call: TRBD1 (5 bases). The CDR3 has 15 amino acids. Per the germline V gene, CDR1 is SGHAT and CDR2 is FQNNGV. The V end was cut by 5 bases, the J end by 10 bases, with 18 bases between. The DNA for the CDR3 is TGTGCCAGCAGCCTTACCGACAGTGGCCGGTCACCCCTCCACTTT. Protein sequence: CASSLTDSGRSPLHF. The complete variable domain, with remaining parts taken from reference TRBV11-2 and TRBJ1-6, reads EAGVAQSPRYKIIEKRQSVAFWCNPISGHATLYWYQQILGQGPKLLIQFQNNGVVDDSQLPKDRFSAERLKGVDSTLKIQPAKLEDSAVYLCASSLTDSGRSPLHFGNGTRLTVT.

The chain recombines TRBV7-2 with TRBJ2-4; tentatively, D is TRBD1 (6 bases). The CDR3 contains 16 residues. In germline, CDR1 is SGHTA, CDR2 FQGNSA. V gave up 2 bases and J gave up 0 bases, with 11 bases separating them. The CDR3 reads CASSLTGTLAKNIQYF. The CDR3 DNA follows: TGTGCCAGCAGCTTAACAGGGACCTTAGCCAAAAACATTCAGTACTTC.

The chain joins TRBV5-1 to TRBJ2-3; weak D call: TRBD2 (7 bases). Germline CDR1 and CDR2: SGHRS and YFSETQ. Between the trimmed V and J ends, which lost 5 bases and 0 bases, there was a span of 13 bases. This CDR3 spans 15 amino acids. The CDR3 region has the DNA TGCGCCAGCAGTGATGGGGGGGCTAGCACAGATACGCAGTATTTT. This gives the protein CASSDGGASTDTQYF.

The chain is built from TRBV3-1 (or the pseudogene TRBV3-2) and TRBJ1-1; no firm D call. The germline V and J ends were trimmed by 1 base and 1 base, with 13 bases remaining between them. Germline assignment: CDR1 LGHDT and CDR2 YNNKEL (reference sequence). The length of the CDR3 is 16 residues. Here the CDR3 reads CASSQVFTGGNTEAFF. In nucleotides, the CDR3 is TGTGCCAGCAGCCAAGTTTTTACGGGAGGGAACACTGAAGCTTTCTTT.

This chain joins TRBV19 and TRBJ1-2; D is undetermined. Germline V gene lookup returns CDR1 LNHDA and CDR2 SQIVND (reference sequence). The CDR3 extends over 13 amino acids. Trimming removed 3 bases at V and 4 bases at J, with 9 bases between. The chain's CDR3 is CASSMRGSYGYTF. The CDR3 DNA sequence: TGTGCCAGTAGTATGAGAGGATCCTATGGCTACACCTTC.

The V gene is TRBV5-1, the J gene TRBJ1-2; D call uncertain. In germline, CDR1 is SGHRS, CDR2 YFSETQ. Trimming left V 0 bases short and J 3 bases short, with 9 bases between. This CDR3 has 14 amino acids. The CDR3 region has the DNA TGCGCCAGCAGCTTGGCCCTACTAGACTATGGCTACACCTTC. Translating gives CASSLALLDYGYTF.

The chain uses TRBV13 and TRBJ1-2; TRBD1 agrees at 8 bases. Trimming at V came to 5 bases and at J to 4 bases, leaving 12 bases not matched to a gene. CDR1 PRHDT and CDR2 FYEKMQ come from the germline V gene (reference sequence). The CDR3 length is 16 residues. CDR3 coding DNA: TGTGCCAGCAGCCAAGGACAGGGCCCCTTCGGCTATGGCTACACCTTC. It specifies CASSQGQGPFGYGYTF.

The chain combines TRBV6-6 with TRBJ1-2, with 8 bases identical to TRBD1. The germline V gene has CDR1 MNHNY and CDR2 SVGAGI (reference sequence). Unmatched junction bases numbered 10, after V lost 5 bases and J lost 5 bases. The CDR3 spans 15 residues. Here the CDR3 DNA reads TGTGCCAGCAGTGGCCGGGACAGGAGGCATTATGGCTACACCTTC. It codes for CASSGRDRRHYGYTF.

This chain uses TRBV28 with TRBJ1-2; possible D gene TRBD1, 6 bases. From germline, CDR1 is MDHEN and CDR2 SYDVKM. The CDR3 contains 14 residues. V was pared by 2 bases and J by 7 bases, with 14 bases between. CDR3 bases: TGTGCCAGCAGTTTAGGGTTGGCAGGGGTTGGCTACACCTTC. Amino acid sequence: CASSLGLAGVGYTF.

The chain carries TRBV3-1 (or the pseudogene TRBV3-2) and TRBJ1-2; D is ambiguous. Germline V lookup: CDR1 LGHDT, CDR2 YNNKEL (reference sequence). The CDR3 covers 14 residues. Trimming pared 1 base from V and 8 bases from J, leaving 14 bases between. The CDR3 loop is CASSQASGVGGYTF. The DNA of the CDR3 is TGTGCCAGCAGCCAAGCCTCCGGGGTGGGAGGCTACACCTTC.

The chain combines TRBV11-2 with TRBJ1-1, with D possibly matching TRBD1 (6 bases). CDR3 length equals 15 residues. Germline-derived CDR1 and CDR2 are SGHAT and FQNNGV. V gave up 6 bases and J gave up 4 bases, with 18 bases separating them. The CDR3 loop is CASSYQGPAGTEAFF. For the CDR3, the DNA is TGTGCCAGCAGTTATCAGGGGCCGGCGGGCACTGAAGCTTTCTTT.

The CDR3: CASSARLASPGDTQYF. The CDR3 nucleotides read TGCGCCAGCAGCGCTAGACTAGCCTCCCCAGGTGATACGCAGTATTTT. The chain employs TRBV5-1 and TRBJ2-3; 7 nucleotides match TRBD2. V gave up 4 bases and J gave up 6 bases; unmatched junction bases: 14. Germline-derived CDR1 and CDR2 are SGHRS and YFSETQ. This CDR3 region has 16 residues.

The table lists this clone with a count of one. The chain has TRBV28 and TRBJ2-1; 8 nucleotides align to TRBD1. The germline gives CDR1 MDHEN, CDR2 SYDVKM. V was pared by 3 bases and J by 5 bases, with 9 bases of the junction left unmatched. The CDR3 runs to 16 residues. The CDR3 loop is CASSFLTGANNNEQFF. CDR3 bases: TGTGCCAGCAGTTTCTTGACAGGGGCTAACAACAATGAGCAGTTCTTC. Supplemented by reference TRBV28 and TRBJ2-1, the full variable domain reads DVKVTQSSRYLVKRTGEKVFLECVQDMDHENMFWYRQDPGLGLRLIYFSYDVKMKEKGDIPEGYSVSREKKERFSLILESASTNQTSMYLCASSFLTGANNNEQFFGPGTRLTVL.

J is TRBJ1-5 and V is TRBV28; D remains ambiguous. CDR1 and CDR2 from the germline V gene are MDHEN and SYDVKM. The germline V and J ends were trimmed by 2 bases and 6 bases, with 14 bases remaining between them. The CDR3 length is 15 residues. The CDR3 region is CASSLGPERGQPQHF. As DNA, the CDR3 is TGTGCCAGCAGTTTAGGCCCGGAAAGAGGTCAGCCCCAGCATTTT.

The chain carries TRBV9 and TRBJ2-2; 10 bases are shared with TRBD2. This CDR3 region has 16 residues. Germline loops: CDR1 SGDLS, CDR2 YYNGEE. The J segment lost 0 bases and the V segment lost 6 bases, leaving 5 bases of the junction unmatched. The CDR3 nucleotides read TGTGCCAGCACCAGACTAGCGGGCTCGAACACCGGGGAGCTGTTTTTT. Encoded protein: CASTRLAGSNTGELFF.

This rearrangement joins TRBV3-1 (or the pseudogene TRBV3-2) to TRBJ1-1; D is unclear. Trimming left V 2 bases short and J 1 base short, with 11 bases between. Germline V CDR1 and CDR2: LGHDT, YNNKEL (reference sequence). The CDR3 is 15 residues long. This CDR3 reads CASSQPRGGNTEAFF. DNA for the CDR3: TGTGCCAGCAGCCAACCCCGAGGAGGGAACACTGAAGCTTTCTTT.

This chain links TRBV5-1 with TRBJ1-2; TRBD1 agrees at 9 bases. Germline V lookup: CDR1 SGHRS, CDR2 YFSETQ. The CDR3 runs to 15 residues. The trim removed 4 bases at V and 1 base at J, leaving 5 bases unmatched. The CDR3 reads CASSALGQGNYGYTF. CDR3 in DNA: TGCGCCAGCAGCGCCCTGGGACAGGGTAACTATGGCTACACCTTC.

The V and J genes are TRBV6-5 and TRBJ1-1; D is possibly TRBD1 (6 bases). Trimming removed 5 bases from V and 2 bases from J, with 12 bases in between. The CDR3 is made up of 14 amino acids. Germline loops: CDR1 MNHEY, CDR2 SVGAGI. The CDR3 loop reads CASSPRTVNTEAFF. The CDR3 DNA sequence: TGTGCCAGCAGTCCCAGGACAGTAAACACTGAAGCTTTCTTT.

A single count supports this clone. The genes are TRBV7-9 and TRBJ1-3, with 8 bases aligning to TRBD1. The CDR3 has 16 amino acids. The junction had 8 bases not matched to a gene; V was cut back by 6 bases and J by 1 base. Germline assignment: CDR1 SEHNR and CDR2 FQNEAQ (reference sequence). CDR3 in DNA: TGTGCCAGCAGGACACACAGGGGGGAATCTGGAAACACCATATATTTT. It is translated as CASRTHRGESGNTIYF.

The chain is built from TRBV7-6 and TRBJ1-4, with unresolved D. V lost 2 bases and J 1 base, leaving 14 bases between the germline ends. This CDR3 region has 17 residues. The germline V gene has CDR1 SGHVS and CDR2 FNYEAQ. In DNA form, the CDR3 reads TGTGCCAGCAGCTTATTGGGGATTGGAGGAACTAATGAAAAACTGTTTTTT. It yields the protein CASSLLGIGGTNEKLFF.

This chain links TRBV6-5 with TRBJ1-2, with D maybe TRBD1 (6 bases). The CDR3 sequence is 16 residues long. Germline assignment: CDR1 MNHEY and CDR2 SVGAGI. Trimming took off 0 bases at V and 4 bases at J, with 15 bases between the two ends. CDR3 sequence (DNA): TGTGCCAGCAGTTACTCGAACAGGGACGTTCGCTATGGCTACACCTTC. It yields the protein CASSYSNRDVRYGYTF.

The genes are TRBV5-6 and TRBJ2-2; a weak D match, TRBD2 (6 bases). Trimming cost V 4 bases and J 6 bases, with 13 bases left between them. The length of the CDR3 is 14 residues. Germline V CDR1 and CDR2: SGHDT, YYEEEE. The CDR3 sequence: CASSRLLASGELFF. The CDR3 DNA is TGTGCCAGCAGCCGATTACTAGCCTCCGGGGAGCTGTTTTTT.

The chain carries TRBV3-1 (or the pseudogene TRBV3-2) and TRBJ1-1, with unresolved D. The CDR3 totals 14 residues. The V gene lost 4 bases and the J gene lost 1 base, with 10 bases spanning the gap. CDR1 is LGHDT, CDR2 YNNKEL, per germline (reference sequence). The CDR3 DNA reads TGTGCCAGCAGCCGGCGAGGCCCGAACACTGAAGCTTTCTTT. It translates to CASSRRGPNTEAFF.